Listed here is a single T cell receptor beta chain. This sample stems from a study of blood T cell repertoires in COVID-19. Study-level information: COVID-19 samples collected from the United States, Italy and Spain covered acute and convalescent phases. The cDNA or gDNA used as material had been derived from T cells, B-cell-depleted T cells, or PBMCs.

In the authors' methods: Reference gene primer amplification in the assay estimated nucleated cell counts. Only in-frame clones appear in the TCRdb table, and some are missing; sequencing was by immunoSEQ multiplex PCR. D and trimming come from the DNA, and the V and J calls and clone size come from that table. Of more than 150,000 clones listed, roughly 90% are singletons. The sample was peripheral blood. This TCR was recovered from a man aged 65 to 85 with active or convalescent COVID-19.

CDR3 in DNA: TGTGCCAGCAGCTTAGCTTTAAACACTGAAGCTTTCTTT. Translated: CASSLALNTEAFF. The chain links TRBV7-8 to TRBJ1-1; the D is unclear. The CDR3 has 13 residues. Trimming cost V 0 bases and J 2 bases, with 4 bases left between them. CDR1 is SGHVS and CDR2 is FQNEAQ in the germline V gene.